This T cell receptor (beta chain) was identified during a study of cytomegalovirus exposure and HLA in healthy donors. For the study at large: Unique TCR beta sequences numbering over 100 million came from 190 million or so T cells in an earlier analysis. The study, taken as a whole, reports: Certain indistinguishable V segments, among them TRBV6-2 and TRBV6-3, were excluded.

A word on this clone: Antigen specificity is unknown.

The CDR3 has 15 amino acids. The V gene end was trimmed by 3 bases and the J gene end by 7 bases; junction bases not matched to a gene: 6. Germline V CDR1 and CDR2: SGHRS, YFSETQ. PCR involved 60 Vbeta and 13 Jbeta primers. Libraries were prepared by immunoSEQ multiplex PCR; TCRdb keeps only in-frame clonotypes and omits some of them. Of a few hundred thousand clones listed, just under 85% are singletons. The sequence came from a woman aged 35 to 49 in good health and CMV-seropositive. The V gene is TRBV5-1, the J gene TRBJ2-2, with 10 nucleotides matching TRBD1. The sequenced material came from PBMCs. CDR3 bases: TGCGCCAGCAGCTCCCGACAGGGGGCGAGCGGGGAGCTGTTTTTT. This encodes CASSSRQGASGELFF.